This T cell receptor beta chain derives from a study of blood T cell repertoires in COVID-19. About the research overall: T cells, B-cell-depleted T cells, or PBMCs provided the cDNA or gDNA that served as material.

Sequenced by immunoSEQ multiplex PCR; TCRdb stores in-frame clones only, minus some. This table has approximately 80,000 clones, 82% appearing once. The CDR3 sequence is 15 residues long. From germline, CDR1 is SGHRS and CDR2 YFSETQ. Trimming stripped 0 bases from V and 12 bases from J, with 16 bases between. The rearrangement uses TRBV5-1 and TRBJ1-6, with D maybe TRBD1 (5 bases). Sequencing was done on a sample of peripheral blood. This clonotype was obtained from a human donor in a cohort sampled during active COVID-19. As DNA, the CDR3 is TGCGCCAGCAGCTTGGATGGGACTCAACTTTTACCCCTCCACTTT. Translated: CASSLDGTQLLPLHF.